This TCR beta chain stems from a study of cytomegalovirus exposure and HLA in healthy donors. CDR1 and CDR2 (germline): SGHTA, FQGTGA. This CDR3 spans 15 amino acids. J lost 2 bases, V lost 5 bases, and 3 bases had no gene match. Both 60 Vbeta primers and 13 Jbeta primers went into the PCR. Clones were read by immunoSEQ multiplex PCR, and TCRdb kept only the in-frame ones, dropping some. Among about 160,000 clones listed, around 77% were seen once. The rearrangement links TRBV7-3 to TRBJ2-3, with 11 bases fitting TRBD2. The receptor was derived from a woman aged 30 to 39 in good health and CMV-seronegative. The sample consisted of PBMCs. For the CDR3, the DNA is TGTGCCAGCAGCCCGGGACTAGCGGACACAGATACGCAGTATTTT. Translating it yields CASSPGLADTDTQYF.